What follows is one T cell receptor beta chain and its context. Original methodology: Quantification of nucleated cells was approximated via reference gene primer amplification. The assay was immunoSEQ multiplex PCR, and TCRdb's table has in-frame clones only and misses some. V, J and clone size are those of that table, while D and trimming were read from the DNA. The sample lists about 200,000 clones, around 81% occurring once. The entry originates in a study of blood T cell repertoires in COVID-19. On the study more broadly: Acute and convalescent COVID-19 specimens originated in the United States, Italy and Spain. PBMCs, B-cell-depleted T cells, or T cells provided the cDNA or gDNA that made up the material.

This receptor was identified in a woman aged 70-85 years with acute or convalescent COVID-19. Sequencing input: peripheral blood.

CDR3 bases: TGCGCCAGCAGCTCGACAGGCGTAACTAACTATGGCTACACCTTC. Translating it yields CASSSTGVTNYGYTF. This chain joins TRBV5-1 and TRBJ1-2, with D possibly being TRBD1 (6 bases). Trimming removed 3 bases at V and 0 bases at J, with 12 bases between. This CDR3 is 15 amino acids long. Per the germline V gene, CDR1 is SGHRS and CDR2 is YFSETQ.